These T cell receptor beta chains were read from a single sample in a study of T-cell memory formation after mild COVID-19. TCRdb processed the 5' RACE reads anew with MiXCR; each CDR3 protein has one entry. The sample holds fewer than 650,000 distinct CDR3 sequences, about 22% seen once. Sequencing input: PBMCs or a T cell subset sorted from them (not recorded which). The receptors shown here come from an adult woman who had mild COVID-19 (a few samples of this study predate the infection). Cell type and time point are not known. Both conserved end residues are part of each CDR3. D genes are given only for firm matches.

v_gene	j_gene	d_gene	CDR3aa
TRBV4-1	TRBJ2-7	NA	CASSQLIDYEQYF
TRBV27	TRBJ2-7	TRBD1	CASSGQGDSYEQYF
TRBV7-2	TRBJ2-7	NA	CASSSRLNYEQYF
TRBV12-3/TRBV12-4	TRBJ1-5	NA	CASSPMSGLSNQPQHF
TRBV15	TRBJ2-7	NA	CATKSGSSYEQYF
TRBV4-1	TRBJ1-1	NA	CASSSLPLTGLAEAFF
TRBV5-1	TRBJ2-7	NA	CASSLQGAEQYF
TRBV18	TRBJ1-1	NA	CASSPAGEATEAFF
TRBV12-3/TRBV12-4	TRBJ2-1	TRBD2	CASSLAASGVGNNEQFF
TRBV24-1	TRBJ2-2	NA	CATSLSQGNTGELFF
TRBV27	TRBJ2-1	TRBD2	CASRGLAGGSDEQFF